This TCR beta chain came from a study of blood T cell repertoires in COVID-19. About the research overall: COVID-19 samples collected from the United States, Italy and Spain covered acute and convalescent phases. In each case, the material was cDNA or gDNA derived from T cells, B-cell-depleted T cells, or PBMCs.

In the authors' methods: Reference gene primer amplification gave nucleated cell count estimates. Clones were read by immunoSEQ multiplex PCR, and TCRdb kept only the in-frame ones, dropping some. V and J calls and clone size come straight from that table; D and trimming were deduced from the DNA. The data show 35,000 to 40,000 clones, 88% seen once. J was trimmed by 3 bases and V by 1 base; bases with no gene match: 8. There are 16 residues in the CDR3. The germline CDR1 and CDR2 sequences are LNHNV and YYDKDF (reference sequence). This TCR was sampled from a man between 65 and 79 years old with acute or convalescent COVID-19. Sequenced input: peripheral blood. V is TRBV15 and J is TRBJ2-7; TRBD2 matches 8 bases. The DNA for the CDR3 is TGTGCCACCAGCAGAGCCGGGACTAGGGAAGGCTACGAGCAGTACTTC. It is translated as CATSRAGTREGYEQYF.